The 7 T cell receptor beta chains below come from one sample, sequenced in a study of shared clonotypes between healthy human individuals. TCRdb keeps only in-frame clones here, not all; method: immunoSEQ multiplex PCR. The repertoire holds under 200,000 clones, with about 93% as singletons. Sequenced input: naive CD4+ T cells sorted from blood. This sample's subset: CD45RA+ positively selected. These receptors all come from a woman in her twenties or thirties in good health.

The CDR3: CASSLGDASTDTQYF. CDR3 nucleotide sequence: TGTGCCAGCAGTTTGGGGGACGCTAGCACAGATACGCAGTATTTT. The chain uses TRBV28 and TRBJ2-3; D tentatively reads TRBD1 or TRBD2 (5 bases each). V was cut by 3 bases and J by 0 bases, with 10 bases left in between. Germline CDR1 and CDR2: MDHEN and SYDVKM. CDR3 length equals 15 residues.

V and J are TRBV6-1 and TRBJ2-2; D remains unclear. CDR1 MNHNS and CDR2 SASEGT come from the germline V gene. V lost 5 bases, J lost 4 bases, and 8 bases lay in between. The CDR3 totals 13 residues. The CDR3 DNA sequence: TGTGCCAGCAGTCGAGGATCCACCGGGGAGCTGTTTTTT. It codes for CASSRGSTGELFF.

The chain is built from TRBV9 and TRBJ2-6, with TRBD1 as a possible D gene (5 bases). Between the trimmed V and J ends, which lost 5 bases and 0 bases, there was a span of 12 bases. The CDR3 contains 16 residues. The germline V gene encodes CDR1 SGDLS and CDR2 YYNGEE. CDR3 in amino acids: CASRGDRDSGANVLTF. The CDR3 DNA follows: TGTGCCAGCAGGGGCGACAGAGACTCTGGGGCCAACGTCCTGACTTTC.

The CDR3 loop is CAWSPWSGYTF. The CDR3, as DNA: TGTGCCTGGAGTCCTTGGAGTGGCTACACCTTC. The rearrangement links TRBV30 to TRBJ1-2; D remains ambiguous. The V gene lost 2 bases and the J gene lost 7 bases, with 8 bases spanning the gap. Germline V CDR1 and CDR2: GTSNPN, SVGIG (reference sequence). The CDR3 spans 11 residues.

The chain is built from TRBV28 and TRBJ2-1; 8 bases map to TRBD1. CDR1 is MDHEN, CDR2 SYDVKM, per germline. CDR3 length equals 16 residues. The V and J ends lost 6 bases and 9 bases, in that order; junction bases with no gene match: 16. CDR3 sequence: CASSPTGAPHGGEQFF. The CDR3 nucleotides read TGTGCCAGCAGCCCGACAGGGGCTCCCCACGGGGGTGAGCAGTTCTTC.

The chain employs TRBV5-6 and TRBJ2-7; D may be TRBD1 (6 bases). V shed 4 bases and J shed 4 bases, with 24 bases lying between them. Germline CDR1 reads SGHDT; CDR2 reads YYEEEE. This CDR3 has 17 residues. CDR3 DNA sequence: TGTGCCAGCAGCCGCCGGACAGACCAGGGGTGGGGATACGAGCAGTACTTC. It specifies CASSRRTDQGWGYEQYF.

This chain joins TRBV4-1 and TRBJ1-5; the D gene is possibly TRBD1 (6 bases). Germline V CDR1 and CDR2: MGHRA, YSYEKL. The CDR3 length is 16 residues. V lost 3 bases to trimming and J lost 1 base, with 13 bases between them. The CDR3 reads CASSHVGRGSNQPQHF. The CDR3 DNA reads as TGCGCCAGCAGCCATGTTGGTAGGGGGAGCAATCAGCCCCAGCATTTT.